The rows below give T cell receptor beta chains drawn from one sample of a study of T cell repertoires in cytomegalovirus infection. MiXCR, applied by TCRdb to the reads, yields one record per CDR3 protein. This sample has 310,000 or so distinct CDR3 sequences, with roughly 9.3% found just once. The sample taken for sequencing was PBMCs. Receptors originate from a human donor in good health (CMV status not recorded). Some clones in this sample may be carry-over from other donors' samples. CDR3s include the opening cysteine and the closing phenylalanine or tryptophan. The D gene is left open where the match is weak. A row's size may be missing; if present it is once, few, many or a size class.

>many|TRBJ2-6|TRBV5-1|.
TGCGCCAGCAGCTCCGGGACGGCTGACTCTGGGGCCAACGTCCTGACTTTC
CASSSGTADSGANVLTF
>.|TRBJ2-2|TRBV29-1|.
TGCAGCGTTGCTAACACAGACACCGGGGAGCTGTTTTTT
CSVANTDTGELFF
>few|TRBJ1-2|TRBV5-5|.
TGTGCCAGCAGCTTTTCCCCGGTATTTGAGTATGGCTACACCTTC
CASSFSPVFEYGYTF
>few|TRBJ1-2|TRBV4-1|.
TGCGCCAGCAGCCTCGGTACGATGAATGGCTACACCTTC
CASSLGTMNGYTF
>many|TRBJ2-5|TRBV6-5|TRBD2
TGTGCCAGCAGTTACAAGCGGGGGGCCATACAAGAGACCCAGTACTTC
CASSYKRGAIQETQYF
>few|TRBJ2-2|TRBV7-3|.
TGTGCCAGCAGCTTAAGCTGGGTGGGAACCGGGGAGCTGTTTTTT
CASSLSWVGTGELFF
>medium-sized|TRBJ2-3|TRBV28|TRBD2
TGTGCCAGCAGTTTATACCTAGCGGGGGAGGATACGCAGTATTTT
CASSLYLAGEDTQYF
>.|TRBJ1-5|TRBV18|.
TGTGCCAGCTCACAAGACCCGGGTAACAATCAGCCCCAGCATTTT
CASSQDPGNNQPQHF
>many|TRBJ2-1|TRBV6-1|.
TGTGCCAGCTCGTGGGGGACCAATGAGCAGTTCTTC
CASSWGTNEQFF
>few|TRBJ2-6|TRBV20-1|.
TGCAGTGCTGGGGCGGGGCGGGGTAGAGCTGGGGCCAACGTCCTGACTTTC
CSAGAGRGRAGANVLTF
>.|TRBJ2-4|TRBV29-1|.
TGCAGCGCGAACCAGGGTAAAAACATTCAGTACTTC
CSANQGKNIQYF
>few|TRBJ2-7|TRBV18|TRBD1
TGTGCCAGCTCACCCGACAGGGGCGGTGAGCAGTACTTC
CASSPDRGGEQYF
>many|TRBJ2-5|TRBV27|TRBD1
TGTGCCAGCACTTCTTTCGGGACAGCAAAAGAGACCCAGTACTTC
CASTSFGTAKETQYF
>many|TRBJ2-3|TRBV6-2/TRBV6-3|.
TGTGCCAGCAGCTACTTACCCGGGTCCCCCACAGATACGCAGTATTTT
CASSYLPGSPTDTQYF
>many|TRBJ2-1|TRBV7-2|.
TGTGCCAGCAGCTTAGCGAAAGACAACAATGAGCAGTTCTTC
CASSLAKDNNEQFF
>few|TRBJ2-3|TRBV28|.
TGTGCCAGCAGTTTGGTCCAAGATCTTTATTTT
CASSLVQDLYF